Presented here are 11 T cell receptor beta chains from one specimen sequenced in a study of beta chain features in type 1 diabetes. The isolated RNA, all of it, was reverse transcribed, so expressed TCRB transcripts were what got sequenced. Profiled with immunoSEQ multiplex PCR; TCRdb holds only in-frame clones, not every one. The sample includes about 290,000 clones, under 8.5% of them seen just once. The sample comprised central memory CD4+ T cells from blood. Receptors originate from a woman under 30 in good health.

This chain links TRBV5-6 with TRBJ2-5; D not resolved. Trimming stripped 4 bases from V and 5 bases from J, with 9 bases between. Germline V lookup: CDR1 SGHDT, CDR2 YYEEEE. The CDR3 is 12 amino acids. The DNA of the CDR3 is TGTGCCAGCAGCGACCCATGGGAGACCCAGTACTTC. It yields the protein CASSDPWETQYF.

This clone was seen a few times. This chain links TRBV7-2 with TRBJ2-1; tentative D call: TRBD2 (6 bases). Germline lookup yields CDR1 SGHTA and CDR2 FQGNSA. The CDR3 spans 12 residues. Trimming stripped 3 bases from V and 12 bases from J, with 12 bases between. The CDR3 sequence is CASSFDRRGQFF. The CDR3, as DNA: TGTGCCAGCAGCTTCGATAGGCGGGGGCAGTTCTTC.

This chain connects TRBV18 to TRBJ1-6; a weak D match, TRBD1 (5 bases). The CDR3 has 14 amino acids. Germline V gene sequence: CDR1 KGHSH, CDR2 LQKENI. Trimming left V 3 bases short and J 5 bases short, with 8 bases between. This chain's CDR3 is CASSPDSHNSPLHF. The CDR3, as DNA: TGTGCCAGCTCACCCGACAGTCATAATTCACCCCTCCACTTT.

This clone was found a few times. The V and J genes are TRBV12-2 and TRBJ2-7; TRBD2 was called by the table and not checked on the DNA. TRBV12-2 is labeled a pseudogene. This CDR3 is 14 amino acids long. Here the CDR3 reads CASRLAGTNYEQYF. The DNA of the CDR3 is TGTGCAAGTCGCTTAGCCGGGACTAACTACGAGCAGTACTTC.

V and J are TRBV27 and TRBJ1-1; D is unresolved. There are 14 residues in the CDR3. Looked up from germline, CDR1 is MNHEY and CDR2 is SMNVEV (reference sequence). With 5 bases removed from V and 2 bases from J, the gap between germline ends came to 12 bases. CDR3: CASSNGFGNTEAFF. The DNA of the CDR3 is TGTGCCAGCAGTAATGGGTTCGGCAACACTGAAGCTTTCTTT.

The chain uses TRBV19 and TRBJ2-1; D not resolved. The CDR3 spans 12 residues. Looked up from germline, CDR1 is LNHDA and CDR2 is SQIVND (reference sequence). Trimming stripped 5 bases from V and 4 bases from J, with 6 bases between. The CDR3 region has the DNA TGTGCCAGTAGTTCCCAGTACAATGAGCAGTTCTTC. As protein: CASSSQYNEQFF.

This clone was found a few times. The rearrangement links TRBV6-6 to TRBJ2-3; possible D gene TRBD1, 7 bases. Trimming shortened V by 4 bases and J by 3 bases, and 14 bases separated the two germline ends. This CDR3 is 15 amino acids long. In germline, CDR1 is MNHNY, CDR2 SVGAGI (reference sequence). The CDR3 region is CASSSHSGGTDTQYF. The CDR3 DNA follows: TGTGCCAGCAGTTCCCACTCAGGGGGGACAGATACGCAGTATTTT.

This clone was seen a handful of times. The chain carries TRBV11-2 and TRBJ2-1, with TRBD1 as a possible D gene (6 bases). The CDR3 runs 16 residues. The germline V gene encodes CDR1 SGHAT and CDR2 FQNNGV. Trimming took 5 bases from V and 2 from J, leaving 16 bases between them. The CDR3 coding sequence is TGTGCCAGCAGCCCCGGAACAGGGAACCCCTACAATGAGCAGTTCTTC. This encodes CASSPGTGNPYNEQFF.

This clone has a handful of counts. The CDR3 DNA follows: TGCGCCAGCAGCCTCTCGGGCGGGAGTGATGAAAAACTGTTTTTT. Translation gives CASSLSGGSDEKLFF. The V call is TRBV5-1, the J call TRBJ1-4; D is ambiguous. CDR3 length: 15 amino acids. V was shortened by 4 bases and J by 6 bases, with 16 bases between the two germline ends. Germline CDR1 and CDR2: SGHRS and YFSETQ.

This CDR3 is CASRPGQGMYEQYV. The CDR3 bases are TGTGCCAGCAGACCGGGACAGGGTATGTACGAGCAGTACGTC. The rearrangement joins TRBV6-6 to TRBJ2-7; 9 bases fit TRBD1. CDR1 MNHNY and CDR2 SVGAGI come from the germline V gene (reference sequence). The CDR3 runs to 14 residues. Unmatched junction bases numbered 7, after V lost 6 bases and J lost 4 bases.

This clone was seen a few times. V is TRBV4-2 and J is TRBJ1-1; D perhaps matches TRBD1 (5 bases). The CDR3 runs to 16 residues. Trimming removed 0 bases at V and 3 bases at J, with 14 bases between. CDR1 LGHNA and CDR2 YNFKEQ come from the germline V gene. CDR3 region: CASSQDAGRVDTEAFF. The CDR3 DNA is TGTGCCAGCAGCCAAGATGCAGGGAGGGTGGACACTGAAGCTTTCTTT.